This T cell receptor beta chain was recovered during a study of T cell responses to AZD1222 COVID-19 vaccine. Clones were read by immunoSEQ multiplex PCR, and TCRdb kept only the in-frame ones, dropping some. This table holds approximately 96,000 clones, around 90% found once. This CDR3 comprises 16 residues. The germline V and J ends were trimmed by 1 base and 2 bases, with 14 bases remaining between them. The germline V gene encodes CDR1 LGHDT and CDR2 YNNKEL (reference sequence). The chain recombines TRBV3-1 (or the pseudogene TRBV3-2) with TRBJ1-2; D might be TRBD1 (5 bases). The receptor comes from an adult who received the AZD1222 COVID-19 vaccine. The sequences come from peripheral blood, collected 28 days after the second AZD1222 dose. The CDR3 loop reads CASSQGDRIGNYGYTF. The DNA for the CDR3 is TGTGCCAGCAGCCAAGGAGACAGAATTGGCAACTATGGCTACACCTTC.